This TCR beta chain derives from a study of molecular identifiers for immune sequencing clone quantification. Per germline, CDR1 MNHEY and CDR2 SVGAGI. The CDR3 consists of 14 residues. Unmatched junction bases numbered 9, after V lost 5 bases and J lost 5 bases. In the case of this clonotype: Antigen specificity is unknown. This may stem from a read error, because a much larger clone lies one nucleotide away.

Previously described methods and listed TCR primers produced bulk TCR libraries. One entry per CDR3 protein, called by TCRdb with MiXCR from the PCR reads. The table shows some 88,000 distinct CDR3 sequences, with about 21% occurring only once. Study-wide findings and caveats: Clones with over 20 RNA copies captured over 99% of effector molecules but under 1% of naive ones. Among 800,000 to 1,000,000 naive cells, spiked Jurkat TCR RNA from a single cell was reportedly detectable.

V usage is TRBV6-5 and J usage is TRBJ2-7; the match to TRBD1 covers 7 bases. Sample: naive CD8+ T cells from blood, with Jurkat cell RNA spiked in. Specified subset: FACS-sorted CD8+CD4-CCR7+CD45RA+ naive T cells. The sequence was obtained from a human donor in good health. Some libraries in this study had Jurkat cell RNA spiked in. The CDR3 is CASSSQGVLDEQYF. For the CDR3, the DNA is TGTGCCAGCAGTAGTCAGGGGGTTCTCGACGAGCAGTACTTC.